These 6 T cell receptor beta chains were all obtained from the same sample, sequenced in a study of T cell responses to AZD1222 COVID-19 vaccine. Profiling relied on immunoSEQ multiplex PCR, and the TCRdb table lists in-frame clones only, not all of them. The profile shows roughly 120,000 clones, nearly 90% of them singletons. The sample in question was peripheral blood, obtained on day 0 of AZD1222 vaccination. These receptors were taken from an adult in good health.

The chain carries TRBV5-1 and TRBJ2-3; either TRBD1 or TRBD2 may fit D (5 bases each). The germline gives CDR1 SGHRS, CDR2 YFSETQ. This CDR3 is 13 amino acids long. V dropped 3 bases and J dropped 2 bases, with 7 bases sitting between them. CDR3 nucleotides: TGCGCCAGCAGCTCGGGGCCCACAGATACGCAGTATTTT. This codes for CASSSGPTDTQYF.

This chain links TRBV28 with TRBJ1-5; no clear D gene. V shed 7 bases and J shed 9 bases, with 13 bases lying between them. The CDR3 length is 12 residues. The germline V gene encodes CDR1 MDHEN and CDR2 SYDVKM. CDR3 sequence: CASTAANLPQHF. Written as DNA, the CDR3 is TGTGCCAGCACCGCCGCGAATTTGCCCCAGCATTTT.

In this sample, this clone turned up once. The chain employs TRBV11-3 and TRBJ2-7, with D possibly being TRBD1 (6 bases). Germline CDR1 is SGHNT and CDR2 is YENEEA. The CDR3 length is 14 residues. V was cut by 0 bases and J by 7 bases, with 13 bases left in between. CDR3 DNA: TGTGCCAGCAGCTTAGATTCAGGGGCGGAAGAGCAGTACTTC. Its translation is CASSLDSGAEEQYF.

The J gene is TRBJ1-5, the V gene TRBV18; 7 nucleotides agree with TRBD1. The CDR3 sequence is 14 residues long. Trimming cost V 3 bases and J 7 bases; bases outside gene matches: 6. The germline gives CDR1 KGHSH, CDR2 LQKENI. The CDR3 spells CASSPSTGSQPQHF. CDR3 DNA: TGTGCCAGCTCACCCTCGACAGGGAGCCAGCCCCAGCATTTT.

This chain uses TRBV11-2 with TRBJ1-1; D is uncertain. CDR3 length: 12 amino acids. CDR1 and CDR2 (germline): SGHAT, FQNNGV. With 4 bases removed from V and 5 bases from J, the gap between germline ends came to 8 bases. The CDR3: CASSSGPTEAFF. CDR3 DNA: TGTGCCAGCAGCTCCGGACCTACTGAAGCTTTCTTT.

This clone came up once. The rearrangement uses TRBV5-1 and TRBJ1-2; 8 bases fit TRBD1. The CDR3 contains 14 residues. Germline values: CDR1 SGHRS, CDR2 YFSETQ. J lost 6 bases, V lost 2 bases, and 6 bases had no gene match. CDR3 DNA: TGCGCCAGCAGCTTAGAAAGACAGGGGAATGGCTACACCTTC. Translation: CASSLERQGNGYTF.